These 22 T cell receptor beta chains were all obtained from the same sample, sequenced in a study of molecular identifiers for immune sequencing clone quantification. Each CDR3 protein is one row after TCRdb ran MiXCR on the PCR reads. The sample includes about 320,000 distinct CDR3 sequences, 24% seen only once; the top ten take about 0.7%. Sample: naive CD8+ T cells from blood, with Jurkat cell RNA spiked in. Subset indicated: FACS-sorted CD8+CD4-CCR7+CD45RA+ naive T cells. Receptors originate from a human donor in good health. Some libraries in this study had Jurkat cell RNA spiked in.

This clonotype was observed a few times. This chain joins TRBV30 and TRBJ2-6, with unresolved D. The V end lost 0 bases, the J end lost 0 bases, and 6 bases lay between the germline ends. From germline, CDR1 is GTSNPN and CDR2 SVGIG (reference sequence). The CDR3 has 15 amino acids. CDR3 sequence reads: CAWSVSVSGANVLTF. As DNA, the CDR3 is TGTGCCTGGAGTGTAAGCGTCTCTGGGGCCAACGTCCTGACTTTC.

The chain uses TRBV30 and TRBJ2-3, with D perhaps TRBD1 (5 bases). V dropped 0 bases and J dropped 0 bases, with 10 bases sitting between them. Germline CDR1 is GTSNPN and CDR2 is SVGIG (reference sequence). The CDR3 covers 15 residues. This chain's CDR3 is CAWSVGASSTDTQYF. The DNA of the CDR3 is TGTGCCTGGAGTGTTGGGGCATCTAGCACAGATACGCAGTATTTT. Together with reference TRBV30 and TRBJ2-3, the CDR3 gives the full variable domain: SQTIHQWPATLVQPVGSPLSLECTVEGTSNPNLYWYRQAAGRGLQLLFYSVGIGQISSEVPQNLSASRPQDRQFILSSKKLLLSDSGFYLCAWSVGASSTDTQYFGPGTRLTVL.

Written as DNA, the CDR3 is TGTGCCGGACGGGGCACTTCAGGGGCAGGGCGCCTGGACACCATATATTTT. It translates to CAGRGTSGAGRLDTIYF. The J gene is TRBJ1-3, the V gene TRBV30; the D gene is possibly TRBD1 (6 bases). The CDR3 sequence is 17 residues long. V lost 8 bases and J lost 8, with 31 bases in between. Germline-derived CDR1 and CDR2 are GTSNPN and SVGIG (reference sequence).

This clonotype was detected many times. The chain joins TRBV2 to TRBJ2-3; 12 bases map to TRBD2. The CDR3 has 18 amino acids. CDR1 is SNHLY, CDR2 FYNNEI, per germline. V lost 5 bases, J lost 0 bases, and 9 bases stayed unmatched. DNA of the CDR3: TGTGCCAGCAGTTGGACTAGCGGGGCAACGTCGAGCACAGATACGCAGTATTTT. Protein product: CASSWTSGATSSTDTQYF.

This clonotype was counted many times. The rearrangement uses TRBV6-5 and TRBJ2-7, with D uncertain. Germline CDR1 reads MNHEY; CDR2 reads SVGAGI. This CDR3 has 12 residues. The ends were cut back, 0 bases at V and 5 bases at J, with 5 bases in the middle. The CDR3 sequence is CASSYSGDEQYF. As DNA, the CDR3 is TGTGCCAGCAGTTACTCTGGAGACGAGCAGTACTTC.

V is TRBV3-2 and J is TRBJ2-3; TRBD1 is the table's D call and was not checked against the DNA. TRBV3-2 corresponds to a pseudogene. The CDR3 is 15 amino acids. The CDR3 DNA follows: TGTGCCAGCAGCCCCCGGCGGACTTGTACGGATACGCAGTATTTT. It yields the protein CASSPRRTCTDTQYF.

This clonotype was recorded at least ten times. Here the CDR3 DNA reads TGTGCCAGCAGTTTGAATTCCGGGACAGGAGACGCCTATGGCTACACCTTC. It specifies CASSLNSGTGDAYGYTF. J is TRBJ1-2 and V is TRBV28, with TRBD1 matching over 8 bases. Germline V gene lookup returns CDR1 MDHEN and CDR2 SYDVKM. After removal of 3 bases from V and 4 bases from J, the junction contained 13 bases not matched to a gene. The CDR3 has 17 amino acids.

The CDR3 sequence: CASSQDAGWAGELFF. CDR3 nucleotides: TGCGCCAGCAGCCAAGACGCAGGGTGGGCCGGGGAGCTGTTTTTT. This chain uses TRBV4-1 with TRBJ2-2, with a tentative D call TRBD1 (5 bases). This CDR3 is built from 15 residues. Deletions cut 0 bases from V and 6 bases from J, with 11 bases between. From germline, CDR1 is MGHRA and CDR2 YSYEKL.

This clonotype has a count of ten or more. V is TRBV15 and J is TRBJ2-5, with unresolved D. The V gene lost 6 bases and the J gene lost 7 bases, with 15 bases spanning the gap. The CDR3 covers 13 residues. Germline V lookup: CDR1 LNHNV, CDR2 YYDKDF (reference sequence). CDR3 loop: CATRPENELTQYF. CDR3 coding DNA: TGTGCCACCAGACCGGAAAATGAATTGACCCAGTACTTC.

Points on this clonotype: At one end the junction does not follow the germline gene, possibly because of a read error. This chain connects TRBV6-4 to TRBJ2-3; tentative D call: TRBD2 (5 bases). From germline, CDR1 is MRHNA and CDR2 SNTAGT. The CDR3 loop spans 15 amino acids. CDR3 residues: CASSDSKASTETQYF. The CDR3 coding sequence is TGTGCCAGCAGTGACTCGAAGGCTAGCACAGAAACGCAGTATTTT.

In this sample, this clonotype turned up once. This may arise from a read error, as a much more abundant clone is one base away. The V and J genes are TRBV5-1 and TRBJ2-5, with D uncertain. The CDR3 covers 14 residues. Germline values: CDR1 SGHRS, CDR2 YFSETQ. The CDR3, as DNA: TGCGCCTGCAGCTTGGATGGTGTCTCGGAGACCCAGTACTTC. Translated: CACSLDGVSETQYF.

This clonotype was detected a few times. The chain employs TRBV11-2 and TRBJ2-1; maybe TRBD2 (6 bases). V lost 7 bases to trimming and J lost 0 bases, with 13 bases between them. Germline V lookup: CDR1 SGHAT, CDR2 FQNNGV. This CDR3 contains 15 residues. The CDR3 nucleotides are TGTGCCAGCAAAGCGGCGGGGAGCTCCTACAATGAGCAGTTCTTC. Its translation is CASKAAGSSYNEQFF.

This clonotype was seen a handful of times. The CDR3 loop reads CASSLGIGADIQYF. CDR3 sequence (DNA): TGTGCCAGCAGCTTAGGTATCGGGGCGGACATTCAGTACTTC. The gene calls are TRBV7-9 and TRBJ2-4; D tentatively reads TRBD1 or TRBD2 (5 bases each). V was shortened by 1 base and J by 8 bases, with 12 bases between the two germline ends. The CDR3 spans 14 residues. The germline gives CDR1 SEHNR, CDR2 FQNEAQ (reference sequence).

A remark on this clonotype: With a much larger clone just one base away, this may be a read error. This chain connects TRBV7-6 to TRBJ2-3; 9 bases line up with TRBD2. This CDR3 contains 19 residues. Looked up from germline, CDR1 is SGHVS and CDR2 is FNYEAQ. Written as DNA, the CDR3 is TGTGCCAGCGGCTTAGCGGTCGGGAGACTAGCGGCCCTTCTGGATACGCAGTATTTT. Amino acid sequence: CASGLAVGRLAALLDTQYF. Using reference TRBV7-6 and TRBJ2-3 for the parts outside the CDR3, the full variable domain is GAGVSQSPRYKVTKRGQDVALRCDPISGHVSLYWYRQALGQGPEFLTYFNYEAQQDKSGLPNDRFSAERPEGSISTLTIQRTEQRDSAMYRCASGLAVGRLAALLDTQYFGPGTRLTVL.

The chain carries TRBV27 and TRBJ2-2; 15 positions match TRBD2. The V segment lost 5 bases and the J segment 4 bases; nucleotides outside the gene matches: 11. This CDR3 is 19 amino acids long. Germline CDR1 and CDR2: MNHEY and SMNVEV (reference sequence). The CDR3 here is CASSPWTSGGALPTGELFF. The CDR3 DNA sequence: TGTGCCAGCAGTCCATGGACTAGCGGGGGGGCCCTTCCCACCGGGGAGCTGTTTTTT.

The J gene is TRBJ1-5, the V gene TRBV6-6; D uncertain. Trimming shortened V by 2 bases and J by 9 bases, and 8 bases separated the two germline ends. The CDR3 contains 12 residues. Germline V CDR1 and CDR2: MNHNY, SVGAGI (reference sequence). CDR3 nucleotides: TGTGCCAGCAGTTACGGGGAGGGGCCCCAGCATTTT. Encoded protein: CASSYGEGPQHF.

The table lists this clonotype with many counts. CDR3 residues: CASSPVGRGEDQETQYF. The DNA of the CDR3 is TGTGCCAGCAGCCCCGTCGGCCGAGGAGAGGACCAAGAGACCCAGTACTTC. The rearrangement links TRBV7-9 to TRBJ2-5, with D uncertain. Germline-derived CDR1 and CDR2 are SEHNR and FQNEAQ (reference sequence). Trimming stripped 5 bases from V and 0 bases from J, with 19 bases between. The CDR3 spans 17 residues.

This clonotype showed up many times. The chain joins TRBV9 to TRBJ2-4; TRBD1 might be the D (5 bases). Germline V gene data show CDR1 as SGDLS and CDR2 as YYNGEE. The CDR3 length is 16 residues. With 0 bases removed from V and 0 bases from J, the gap between germline ends came to 10 bases. In DNA form, the CDR3 reads TGTGCCAGCAGCGTAGGACAGTCTAAAGCCAAAAACATTCAGTACTTC. Translating gives CASSVGQSKAKNIQYF.

This clonotype was seen a few times. The chain recombines TRBV9 with TRBJ1-1, with 7 bases that match TRBD1. Trimming cost V 0 bases and J 2 bases; bases outside gene matches: 1. This CDR3 spans 14 amino acids. Germline V CDR1 and CDR2: SGDLS, YYNGEE. CDR3 sequence (DNA): TGTGCCAGCAGCGTAGGGACAGGTAACACTGAAGCTTTCTTT. Its translation is CASSVGTGNTEAFF.

On this clonotype itself: A much larger clonotype is one base distant, so this may be a read error. The CDR3 spells CSEGTYEQYF. The CDR3 coding sequence is TGCAGCGAGGGGACCTACGAGCAGTACTTC. The chain has TRBV29-1 and TRBJ2-7; tentatively, D is TRBD1 (5 bases). Germline CDR1 SQVTM, CDR2 ANQGSEA. V lost 7 bases and J 2 bases, leaving 6 bases between the germline ends. The CDR3 loop spans 10 amino acids.

V is TRBV6-2 or TRBV6-3 and J is TRBJ2-3; 9 bases line up with TRBD2. V was pared by 3 bases and J by 9 bases, with 16 bases of the junction left unmatched. In germline, CDR1 is MNHEY, CDR2 SVGEGT. The CDR3 has 17 amino acids. The CDR3 bases are TGTGCCAGCAGTTATGGTCGGGCTAGCGGGGACAGTGAAACGCAGTATTTT. Protein product: CASSYGRASGDSETQYF.

This clonotype was found once. A much larger clone lies a single base off, so this may be a read error. This chain uses TRBV6-1 with TRBJ2-3; 9 nucleotides line up with TRBD2. The CDR3 spans 16 residues. Germline loops: CDR1 MNHNS, CDR2 SASEGT. The junction had 8 bases not matched to a gene; V was cut back by 4 bases and J by 3 bases. The CDR3 DNA is TGTGCCAGCAGTGGAGCAGGCGGGGGGGCTACAGATACGCAGTATTTT. It specifies CASSGAGGGATDTQYF.